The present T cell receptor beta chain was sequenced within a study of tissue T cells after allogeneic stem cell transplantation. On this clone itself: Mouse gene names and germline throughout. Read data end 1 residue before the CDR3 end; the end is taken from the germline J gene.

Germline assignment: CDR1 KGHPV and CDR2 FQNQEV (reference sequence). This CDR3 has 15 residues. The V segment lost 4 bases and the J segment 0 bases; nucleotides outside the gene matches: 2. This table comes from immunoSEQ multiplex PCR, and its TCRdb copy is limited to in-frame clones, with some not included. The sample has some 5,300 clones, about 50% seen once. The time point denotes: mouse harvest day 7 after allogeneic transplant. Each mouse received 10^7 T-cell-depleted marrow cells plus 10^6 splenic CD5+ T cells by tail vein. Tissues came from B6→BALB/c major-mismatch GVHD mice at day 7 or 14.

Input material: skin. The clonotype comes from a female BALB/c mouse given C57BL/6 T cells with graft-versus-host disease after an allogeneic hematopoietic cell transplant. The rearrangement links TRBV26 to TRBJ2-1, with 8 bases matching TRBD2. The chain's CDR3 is CASSRDWNNYAEQFF. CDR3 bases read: TGTGCCAGCAGTCGGGACTGGAATAACTATGCTGAGCAGTTC.